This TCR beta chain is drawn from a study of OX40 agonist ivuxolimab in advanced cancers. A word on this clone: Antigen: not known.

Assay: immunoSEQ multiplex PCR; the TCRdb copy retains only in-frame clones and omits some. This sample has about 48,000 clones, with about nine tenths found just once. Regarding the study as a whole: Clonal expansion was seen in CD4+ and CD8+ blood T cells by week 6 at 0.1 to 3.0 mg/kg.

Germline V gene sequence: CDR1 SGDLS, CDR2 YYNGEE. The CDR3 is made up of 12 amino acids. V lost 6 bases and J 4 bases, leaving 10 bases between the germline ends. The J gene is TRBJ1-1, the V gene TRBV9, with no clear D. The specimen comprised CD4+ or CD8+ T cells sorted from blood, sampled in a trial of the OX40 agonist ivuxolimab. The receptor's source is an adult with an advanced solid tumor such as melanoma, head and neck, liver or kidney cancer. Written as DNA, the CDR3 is TGTGCCAGCACCGAATGGGGCACTGAAGCTTTCTTT. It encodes CASTEWGTEAFF.